Sequencing of this T cell receptor (beta chain) was carried out in a study of blood T cell repertoires in COVID-19. Profiled with immunoSEQ multiplex PCR; TCRdb holds only in-frame clones, not every one. The table records 45,000 to 60,000 clones, around 83% of them present only once. The germline gives CDR1 SGHRS, CDR2 YFSETQ. Trimming cost V 0 bases and J 3 bases, with 13 bases left between them. The CDR3 runs to 15 residues. The rearrangement links TRBV5-1 to TRBJ2-7; D is perhaps TRBD1 (6 bases). Sequencing input: peripheral blood. The TCR was taken from a man aged 65 to 85 with active COVID-19. In DNA form, the CDR3 reads TGCGCCAGCAGCTTGGTTGGGGGCGGAGGCTACGAGCAGTACTTC. The encoded protein is CASSLVGGGGYEQYF.